Below are 26 T cell receptor beta chains sequenced from a single sample in a study of CD8+ T cells in alopecia areata. As for treatment: oral pan-JAK inhibitor, 5-10 mg twice daily. Following RNA extraction, reverse transcription yielded cDNA that acted as the sequencing template. Profiled with immunoSEQ multiplex PCR; TCRdb holds only in-frame clones, not every one. The table records approximately 200,000 clones, 60% to 70% of them present only once. The material sequenced was CD4+ T cells sorted from blood, taken at week 4, from a patient treated with tofacitinib. The receptors come from a human donor with alopecia areata.

The V gene is TRBV29-1, the J gene TRBJ2-7; a possible D gene is TRBD2 (6 bases). The CDR3 spans 12 residues. Germline CDR1 SQVTM, CDR2 ANQGSEA. The V end was cut by 5 bases, the J end by 3 bases, with 11 bases between. The CDR3 DNA is TGCAGCGTTCTCAGGGAGGACTACGAGCAGTACTTC. As protein: CSVLREDYEQYF.

The J gene is TRBJ1-2, the V gene TRBV30, with D tentatively TRBD1 (5 bases). The V and J ends lost 1 base and 3 bases respectively, with 6 bases between them. The CDR3 covers 12 residues. Germline-derived CDR1 and CDR2 are GTSNPN and SVGIG (reference sequence). The CDR3 sequence: CAWSGGDYGYTF. The CDR3 DNA sequence: TGTGCCTGGAGTGGGGGGGACTATGGCTACACCTTC.

In this sample, this clone turned up a few times. This sequence joins TRBV7-8 and TRBJ2-7; TRBD1 or TRBD2 may be the D gene (5 bases each). Trimming shortened V by 3 bases and J by 7 bases, and 13 bases separated the two germline ends. This CDR3 has 13 residues. CDR1 SGHVS and CDR2 FQNEAQ come from the germline V gene. The CDR3 nucleotides are TGTGCCAGCAGCTTCGGGGCGAAGGAAGAGCAGTACTTC. This gives the protein CASSFGAKEEQYF.

The chain couples TRBV7-2 to TRBJ2-2, with TRBD1 matching 8 bases. J lost 6 bases, V lost 4 bases, and 10 bases had no gene match. CDR3 size: 16 residues. In germline, CDR1 is SGHTA, CDR2 FQGNSA. DNA for the CDR3: TGTGCCAGCAGCTCCACCGACAGGGGTTACGCCGGGGAGCTGTTTTTT. The encoded protein is CASSSTDRGYAGELFF.

The rearrangement uses TRBV30 and TRBJ1-5; D is unresolved. CDR1 and CDR2 (germline): GTSNPN, SVGIG (reference sequence). The CDR3 length is 13 residues. Trimming left V 3 bases short and J 9 bases short, with 15 bases between. CDR3 sequence reads: CAWSISIDGPQHF. CDR3 bases: TGTGCCTGGAGCATAAGTATAGATGGGCCCCAGCATTTT.

The J gene is TRBJ1-2, the V gene TRBV25-1, with TRBD1 matching over 12 bases. With 8 bases clipped from V and 7 bases from J, the junction kept 11 bases outside the gene matches. In germline, CDR1 is MGHDK, CDR2 SYGVNS. The CDR3 totals 15 residues. As DNA, the CDR3 is TGTGCCAGCCACCTCTCGGGACAGGGGGCTAGTGGCTACACCTTC. It is translated as CASHLSGQGASGYTF.

The chain employs TRBV29-1 and TRBJ1-1; 7 positions match TRBD1. V lost 7 bases and J lost 5; bases outside the gene matches: 16. There are 15 residues in the CDR3. Germline assignment: CDR1 SQVTM and CDR2 ANQGSEA. The CDR3 reads CSGCFFPQGKTEAFF. In nucleotides, the CDR3 is TGCAGCGGCTGTTTTTTCCCACAGGGGAAAACTGAAGCTTTCTTT.

The chain carries TRBV6-6 and TRBJ2-3; D remains ambiguous. With 4 bases removed from V and 3 bases from J, the gap between germline ends came to 14 bases. Germline-derived CDR1 and CDR2 are MNHNY and SVGAGI (reference sequence). This CDR3 region has 15 residues. CDR3 in DNA: TGTGCCAGCAGTTGGAGTACGGAGTTAACAGATACGCAGTATTTT. It is translated as CASSWSTELTDTQYF.

V gene TRBV25-1 combines with J gene TRBJ1-6, with D perhaps matching TRBD1 (5 bases). The germline V gene encodes CDR1 MGHDK and CDR2 SYGVNS. There are 17 residues in the CDR3. V lost 2 bases to trimming and J lost 7 bases, with 18 bases between them. The CDR3 nucleotides read TGTGCCAGCAGTGAAGAATCATACATTCGGGGGAATTCACCCCTCCACTTT. Translated: CASSEESYIRGNSPLHF.

CDR3 sequence reads: CASSQKRDQPQHF. The CDR3 region has the DNA TGCGCCAGCAGCCAGAAGAGAGATCAGCCCCAGCATTTT. The rearrangement joins TRBV4-3 to TRBJ1-5; D remains ambiguous. Germline V gene lookup returns CDR1 LGHNA and CDR2 YSLEER. The CDR3 is 13 residues long. V was trimmed by 3 bases and J by 5 bases, leaving 8 bases between them.

This clone has just a few counts. The gene calls are TRBV7-2 and TRBJ1-5; 8 nucleotides line up with TRBD1. This CDR3 comprises 16 residues. CDR1 is SGHTA, CDR2 FQGNSA, per germline. V lost 5 bases and J lost 4; bases outside the gene matches: 10. This chain's CDR3 is CASSVLTGEGNQPQHF. The CDR3 region has the DNA TGTGCCAGCAGCGTATTGACAGGGGAAGGTAATCAGCCCCAGCATTTT.

Only a few counts were recorded for this clone. The chain carries TRBV29-1 and TRBJ1-1; D is unclear. This CDR3 spans 12 amino acids. The V and J ends lost 4 bases and 3 bases respectively, with 9 bases between them. Germline V gene data show CDR1 as SQVTM and CDR2 as ANQGSEA. The CDR3 sequence is CSVGRGDTEAFF. The CDR3 DNA reads TGCAGCGTTGGACGGGGAGACACTGAAGCTTTCTTT.

CDR3 loop: CASSEFGQGDEVQYF. The CDR3 DNA reads as TGTGCCAGCAGTGAATTCGGACAGGGCGATGAGGTTCAGTACTTC. The rearrangement links TRBV2 to TRBJ2-4; 8 bases align to TRBD1. The ends lost 2 bases at V and 11 bases at J; junction bases unmatched: 11. This CDR3 is 15 amino acids long. The germline V gene encodes CDR1 SNHLY and CDR2 FYNNEI. The full variable domain, with the rest looked up from reference TRBV2 and TRBJ2-4, is EPEVTQTPSHQVTQMGQEVILRCVPISNHLYFYWYRQILGQKVEFLVSFYNNEISEKSEIFDDQFSVERPDGSNFTLKIRSTKLEDSAMYFCASSEFGQGDEVQYFGAGTRLSVL.

J is TRBJ1-4 and V is TRBV20-1; D is unresolved. This CDR3 comprises 11 residues. Germline CDR1 is DFQATT and CDR2 is SNEGSKA (reference sequence). Deletions cut 6 bases from V and 4 bases from J, with 6 bases between. The CDR3 region has the DNA TGCAGTGCCCATTATAATGAAAAACTGTTTTTT. Translated, it gives CSAHYNEKLFF.

This chain connects TRBV4-3 to TRBJ1-5; 7 bases match TRBD1. Unmatched junction bases numbered 7, after V lost 4 bases and J lost 4 bases. From germline, CDR1 is LGHNA and CDR2 YSLEER. This CDR3 has 15 amino acids. The CDR3 bases are TGCGCCAGCAGCCTATCGACAGGGCCGAATCAGCCCCAGCATTTT. This codes for CASSLSTGPNQPQHF.

The chain has TRBV10-3 and TRBJ2-5; 7 positions match TRBD1. The CDR3 length is 14 residues. Germline trimming cut 4 bases from V and 5 bases from J; bases unmatched to any gene: 7. CDR1 and CDR2 (germline): ENHRY, SYGVKD. In DNA, the CDR3 is TGTGCCATCAGTGGACAGGGCGGCGGGGAGACCCAGTACTTC. It specifies CAISGQGGGETQYF.

This rearrangement joins TRBV5-1 to TRBJ2-1; no clear D gene. The CDR3 has 15 amino acids. V was clipped by 1 base and J by 1 base, with 9 bases between them. The germline V gene encodes CDR1 SGHRS and CDR2 YFSETQ. CDR3 in DNA: TGCGCCAGCAGCTTGCCTGCCCTTTCCTACAATGAGCAGTTCTTC. Residues: CASSLPALSYNEQFF.

The chain carries TRBV5-1 and TRBJ2-5, with 8 bases matching TRBD2. The V gene's germline CDR1 is SGHRS and CDR2 YFSETQ. The CDR3 runs to 15 residues. After removal of 2 bases from V and 5 bases from J, the junction contained 8 bases not matched to a gene. The CDR3 DNA is TGCGCCAGCAGCTTTCGGGGGGGCGGAGTGGAGACCCAGTACTTC. It translates to CASSFRGGGVETQYF.

This clone was observed a few times. This chain joins TRBV10-3 and TRBJ2-1; the D is unclear. The V end lost 0 bases, the J end lost 9 bases, and 6 bases lay between the germline ends. Germline CDR1 and CDR2: ENHRY and SYGVKD. The CDR3 has 12 residues. The CDR3 loop is CAISESLVEQFF. The CDR3 DNA reads TGTGCCATCAGTGAGTCTCTGGTTGAGCAGTTCTTC.

This clone was counted a few times. J is TRBJ2-4 and V is TRBV7-9; D uncertain. CDR1 and CDR2 (germline): SEHNR, FQNEAQ (reference sequence). Deletions cut 0 bases from V and 9 bases from J, with 12 bases between. The CDR3 sequence is 14 residues long. This chain's CDR3 is CASSLALPEAIQYF. In nucleotides, the CDR3 is TGTGCCAGCAGCTTAGCCTTGCCAGAGGCCATTCAGTACTTC.

The chain employs TRBV2 and TRBJ1-1; no clear D gene. Looked up from germline, CDR1 is SNHLY and CDR2 is FYNNEI. With 6 bases removed from V and 10 bases from J, the gap between germline ends came to 12 bases. The CDR3 runs to 11 residues. The DNA for the CDR3 is TGTGCCAGCAGCCCCACTATTGGAGCTTTCTTT. Translating it yields CASSPTIGAFF.

This chain connects TRBV30 to TRBJ1-2; D call uncertain. Trimming took off 3 bases at V and 12 bases at J, with 14 bases between the two ends. Germline values: CDR1 GTSNPN, CDR2 SVGIG (reference sequence). The length of the CDR3 is 11 residues. CDR3 protein: CAWRKTGQDTF. The CDR3 coding sequence is TGTGCCTGGAGGAAGACCGGGCAAGACACCTTC. The full variable domain, rest sourced from reference TRBV30 and TRBJ1-2, is SQTIHQWPATLVQPVGSPLSLECTVEGTSNPNLYWYRQAAGRGLQLLFYSVGIGQISSEVPQNLSASRPQDRQFILSSKKLLLSDSGFYLCAWRKTGQDTFGSGTRLTVV.

The rearrangement joins TRBV11-1 to TRBJ1-1; the D gene is possibly TRBD1 (6 bases). V was clipped by 4 bases and J by 1 base, with 7 bases between them. Germline V lookup: CDR1 SGHAT, CDR2 FQDESV (reference sequence). CDR3 length: 13 amino acids. This CDR3 is CASSSTGNTEAFF. DNA of the CDR3: TGTGCCAGCAGCTCGACAGGGAACACTGAAGCTTTCTTT.

The CDR3: CAISGPGQGSSQYF. The CDR3 DNA sequence: TGTGCCATCAGTGGTCCTGGACAGGGGAGTAGTCAGTACTTC. The J gene is TRBJ2-4, the V gene TRBV10-3, with 9 positions matching TRBD1. Germline CDR1 ENHRY, CDR2 SYGVKD. V lost 4 bases and J lost 12; bases outside the gene matches: 10. This CDR3 is built from 14 residues.

There are a few counts of this clone. The J gene is TRBJ1-1, the V gene TRBV19; D unresolved. Germline CDR1 reads LNHDA; CDR2 reads SQIVND (reference sequence). V shed 5 bases and J shed 3 bases, with 16 bases lying between them. The CDR3 loop spans 15 amino acids. The DNA for the CDR3 is TGTGCCAGTAGTTCCCCCTACAAGAAGGACACTGAAGCTTTCTTT. Its protein is CASSSPYKKDTEAFF.

This clone was counted a few times. J is TRBJ2-7 and V is TRBV28, with D perhaps assigned TRBD1 or TRBD2 (5 bases each). Germline CDR1 is MDHEN and CDR2 is SYDVKM. The CDR3 runs 13 residues. With 6 bases removed from V and 4 bases from J, the gap between germline ends came to 13 bases. CDR3 bases: TGTGCCAGCAGCCGGGACCGACCGTACGAGCAGTACTTC. Amino acids: CASSRDRPYEQYF.